This T cell receptor beta chain appears in the sequencing data of a study of blood T cell repertoires in COVID-19. Study context: The analysed material was cDNA or gDNA that came from T cells, B-cell-depleted T cells, or PBMCs.

The method was immunoSEQ multiplex PCR; TCRdb's version includes in-frame clones alone and lacks a portion of them. Among more than 250,000 clones listed, 70% to 90% were seen once. Trimming cost V 3 bases and J 5 bases; bases outside gene matches: 7. This CDR3 has 16 residues. CDR1 PRHDT and CDR2 FYEKMQ come from the germline V gene (reference sequence). The receptor was isolated from a man aged 50-60 years with active or convalescent COVID-19. The V call is TRBV13, the J call TRBJ2-3; TRBD2 matches 11 bases. Sequencing was done on a sample of peripheral blood. The CDR3 loop reads CASSFLAGGPGDTQYF. CDR3 DNA: TGTGCCAGCAGCTTTTTAGCGGGAGGGCCTGGAGATACGCAGTATTTT.